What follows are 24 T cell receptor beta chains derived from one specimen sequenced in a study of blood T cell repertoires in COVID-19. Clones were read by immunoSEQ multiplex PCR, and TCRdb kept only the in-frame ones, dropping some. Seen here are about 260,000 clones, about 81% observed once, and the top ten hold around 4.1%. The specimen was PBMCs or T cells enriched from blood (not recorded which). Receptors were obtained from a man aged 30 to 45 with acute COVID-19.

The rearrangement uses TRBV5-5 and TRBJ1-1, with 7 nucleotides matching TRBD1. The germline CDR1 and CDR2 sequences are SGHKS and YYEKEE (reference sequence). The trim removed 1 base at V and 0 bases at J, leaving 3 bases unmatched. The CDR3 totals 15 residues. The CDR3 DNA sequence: TGTGCCAGCAGCTTGCAGGGGGGCTTGAACACTGAAGCTTTCTTT. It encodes CASSLQGGLNTEAFF.

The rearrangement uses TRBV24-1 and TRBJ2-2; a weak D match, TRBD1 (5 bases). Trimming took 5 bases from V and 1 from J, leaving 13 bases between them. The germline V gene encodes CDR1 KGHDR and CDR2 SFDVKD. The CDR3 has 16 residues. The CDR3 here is CATSGGSLMNTGELFF. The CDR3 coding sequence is TGTGCCACCAGTGGGGGCAGCCTGATGAACACCGGGGAGCTGTTTTTT.

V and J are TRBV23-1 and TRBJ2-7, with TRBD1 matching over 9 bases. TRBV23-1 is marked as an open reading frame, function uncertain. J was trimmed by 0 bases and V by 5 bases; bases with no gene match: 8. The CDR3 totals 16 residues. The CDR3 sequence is CASSAFDRGASYEQYV. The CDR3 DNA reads TGCGCCAGCAGTGCTTTCGACAGGGGGGCCTCCTACGAGCAGTACGTC.

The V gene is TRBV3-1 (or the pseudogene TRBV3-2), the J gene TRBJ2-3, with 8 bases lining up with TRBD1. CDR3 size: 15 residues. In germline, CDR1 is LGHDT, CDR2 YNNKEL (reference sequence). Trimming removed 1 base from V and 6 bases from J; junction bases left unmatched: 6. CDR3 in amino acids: CASSQGGTGQDTQYF. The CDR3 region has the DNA TGTGCCAGCAGCCAAGGAGGGACAGGACAGGATACGCAGTATTTT.

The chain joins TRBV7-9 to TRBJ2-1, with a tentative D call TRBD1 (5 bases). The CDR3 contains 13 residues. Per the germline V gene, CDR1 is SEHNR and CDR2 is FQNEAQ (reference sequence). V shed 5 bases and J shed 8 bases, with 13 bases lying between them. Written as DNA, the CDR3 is TGTGCCAGCAGCCCGCAGGGAAGGGATGAGCAGTTCTTC. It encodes CASSPQGRDEQFF.

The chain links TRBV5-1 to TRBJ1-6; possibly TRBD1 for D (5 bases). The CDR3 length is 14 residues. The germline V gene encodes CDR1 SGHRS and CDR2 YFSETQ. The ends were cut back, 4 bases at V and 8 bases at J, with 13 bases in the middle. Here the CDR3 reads CASSPPTEDSPLHF. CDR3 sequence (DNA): TGCGCCAGCAGCCCCCCGACAGAGGATTCACCCCTCCACTTT. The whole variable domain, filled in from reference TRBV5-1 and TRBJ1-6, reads KAGVTQTPRYLIKTRGQQVTLSCSPISGHRSVSWYQQTPGQGLQFLFEYFSETQRNKGNFPGRFSGRQFSNSRSEMNVSTLELGDSALYLCASSPPTEDSPLHFGNGTRLTVT.

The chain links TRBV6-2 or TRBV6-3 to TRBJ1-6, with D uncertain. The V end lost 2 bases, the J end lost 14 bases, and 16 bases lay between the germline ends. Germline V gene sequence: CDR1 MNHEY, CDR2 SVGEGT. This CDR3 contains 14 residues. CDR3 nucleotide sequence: TGTGCCAGCAGTTACCAGACCGGCGCGGGGTCCCTCCACTTT. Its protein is CASSYQTGAGSLHF.

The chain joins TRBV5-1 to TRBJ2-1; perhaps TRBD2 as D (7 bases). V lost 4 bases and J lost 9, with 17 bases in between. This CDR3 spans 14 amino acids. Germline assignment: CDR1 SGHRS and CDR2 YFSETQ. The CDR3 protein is CASSLEGGPTEQFF. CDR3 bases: TGCGCCAGCAGCCTGGAGGGGGGGCCCACTGAGCAGTTCTTC.

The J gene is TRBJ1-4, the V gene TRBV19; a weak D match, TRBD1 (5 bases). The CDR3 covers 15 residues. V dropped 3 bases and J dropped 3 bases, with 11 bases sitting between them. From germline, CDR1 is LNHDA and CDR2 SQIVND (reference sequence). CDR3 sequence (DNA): TGTGCCAGTAGTATTTACGGGGGGGCTAATGAAAAACTGTTTTTT. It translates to CASSIYGGANEKLFF.

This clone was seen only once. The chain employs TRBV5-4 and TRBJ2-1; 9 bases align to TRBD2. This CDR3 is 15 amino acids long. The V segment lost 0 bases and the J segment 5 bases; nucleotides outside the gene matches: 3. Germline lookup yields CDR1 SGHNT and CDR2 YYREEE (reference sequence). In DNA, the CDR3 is TGTGCCAGCAGCTTGGGACTAGCGGAAAACAATGAGCAGTTCTTC. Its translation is CASSLGLAENNEQFF.

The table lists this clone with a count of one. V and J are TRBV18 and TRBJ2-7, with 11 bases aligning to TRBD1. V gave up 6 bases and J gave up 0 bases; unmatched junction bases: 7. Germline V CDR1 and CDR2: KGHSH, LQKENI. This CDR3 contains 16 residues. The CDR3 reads CASSREGQGASYEQYV. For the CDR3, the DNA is TGTGCCAGCTCCCGGGAAGGACAGGGGGCCTCCTACGAGCAGTACGTC.

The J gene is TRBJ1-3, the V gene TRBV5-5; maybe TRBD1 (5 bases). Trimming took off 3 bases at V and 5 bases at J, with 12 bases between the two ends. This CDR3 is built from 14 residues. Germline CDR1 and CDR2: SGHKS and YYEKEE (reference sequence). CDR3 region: CASSWLTARNTIYF. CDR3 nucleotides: TGTGCCAGCAGCTGGCTGACAGCTAGAAACACCATATATTTT. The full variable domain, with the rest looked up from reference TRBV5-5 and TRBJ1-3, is DAGVTQSPTHLIKTRGQQVTLRCSPISGHKSVSWYQQVLGQGPQFIFQYYEKEERGRGNFPDRFSARQFPNYSSELNVNALLLGDSALYLCASSWLTARNTIYFGEGSWLTVV.

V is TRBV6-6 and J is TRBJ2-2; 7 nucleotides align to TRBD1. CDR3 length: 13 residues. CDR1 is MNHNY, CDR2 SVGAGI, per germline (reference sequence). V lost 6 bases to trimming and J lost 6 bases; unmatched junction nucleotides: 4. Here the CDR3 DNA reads TGTGCCAGCAGAGAAACAGGGGCCGGGGAGCTGTTTTTT. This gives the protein CASRETGAGELFF.

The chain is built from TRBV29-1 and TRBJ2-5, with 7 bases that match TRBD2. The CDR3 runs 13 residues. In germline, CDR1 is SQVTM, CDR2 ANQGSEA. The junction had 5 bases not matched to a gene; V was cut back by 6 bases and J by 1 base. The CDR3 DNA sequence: TGCAGCGTCGCGGGAGTCCGCCAAGAGACCCAGTACTTC. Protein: CSVAGVRQETQYF.

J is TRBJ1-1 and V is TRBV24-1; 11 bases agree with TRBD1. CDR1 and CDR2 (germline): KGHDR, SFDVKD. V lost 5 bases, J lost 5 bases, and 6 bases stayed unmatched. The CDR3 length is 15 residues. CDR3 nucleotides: TGTGCCACCAGTGGCGCCGGGACAGGGGGAACTGAAGCTTTCTTT. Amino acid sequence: CATSGAGTGGTEAFF.

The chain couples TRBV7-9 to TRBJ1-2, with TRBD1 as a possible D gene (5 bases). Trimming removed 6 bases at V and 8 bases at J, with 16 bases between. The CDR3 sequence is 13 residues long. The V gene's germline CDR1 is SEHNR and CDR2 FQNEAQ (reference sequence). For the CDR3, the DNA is TGTGCCAGCAGTGTCGAGCAGGGAGGAGGCTACACCTTC. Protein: CASSVEQGGGYTF.

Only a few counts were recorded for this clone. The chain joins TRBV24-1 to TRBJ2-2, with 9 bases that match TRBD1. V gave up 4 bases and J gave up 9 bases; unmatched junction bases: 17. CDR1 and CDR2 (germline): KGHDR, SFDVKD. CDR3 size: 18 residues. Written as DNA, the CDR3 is TGTGCCACCAGTGAGACCCGTATTTCCGGGACAGGGTCTAGGGAGCTGTTTTTT. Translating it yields CATSETRISGTGSRELFF.

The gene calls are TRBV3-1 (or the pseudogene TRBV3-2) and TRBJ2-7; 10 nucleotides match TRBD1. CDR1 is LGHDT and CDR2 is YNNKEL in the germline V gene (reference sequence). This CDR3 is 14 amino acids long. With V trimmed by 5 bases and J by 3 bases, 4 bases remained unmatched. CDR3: CASSVGQGSYEQYV. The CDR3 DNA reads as TGTGCCAGCAGCGTGGGACAGGGGAGCTACGAGCAGTACGTC.

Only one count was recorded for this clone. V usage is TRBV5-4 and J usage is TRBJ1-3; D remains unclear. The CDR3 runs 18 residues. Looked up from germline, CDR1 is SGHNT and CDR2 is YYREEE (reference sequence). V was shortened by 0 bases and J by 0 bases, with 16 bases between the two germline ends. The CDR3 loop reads CASSLVHPRESSGNTIYF. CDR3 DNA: TGTGCCAGCAGCTTGGTCCACCCGAGGGAGAGCTCTGGAAACACCATATATTTT.

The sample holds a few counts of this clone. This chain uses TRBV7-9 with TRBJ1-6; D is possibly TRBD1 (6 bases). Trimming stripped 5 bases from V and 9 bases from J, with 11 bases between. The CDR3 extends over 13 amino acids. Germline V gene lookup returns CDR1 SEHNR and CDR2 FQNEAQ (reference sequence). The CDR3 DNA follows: TGTGCCAGCAGCCTACAGGGAAGTTCACCCCTCCACTTT. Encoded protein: CASSLQGSSPLHF.

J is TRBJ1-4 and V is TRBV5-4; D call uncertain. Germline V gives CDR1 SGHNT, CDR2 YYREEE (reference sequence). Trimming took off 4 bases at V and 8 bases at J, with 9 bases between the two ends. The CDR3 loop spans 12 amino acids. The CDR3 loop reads CASSQDLEKLFF. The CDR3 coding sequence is TGTGCCAGCAGCCAGGATCTAGAAAAACTGTTTTTT.

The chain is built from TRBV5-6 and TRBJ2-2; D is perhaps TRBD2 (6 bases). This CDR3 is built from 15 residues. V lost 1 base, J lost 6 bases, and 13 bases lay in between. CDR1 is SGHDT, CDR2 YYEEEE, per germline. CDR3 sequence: CASSLQGRDSGELFF. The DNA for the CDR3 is TGTGCCAGCAGCTTGCAGGGTAGGGACTCCGGGGAGCTGTTTTTT.

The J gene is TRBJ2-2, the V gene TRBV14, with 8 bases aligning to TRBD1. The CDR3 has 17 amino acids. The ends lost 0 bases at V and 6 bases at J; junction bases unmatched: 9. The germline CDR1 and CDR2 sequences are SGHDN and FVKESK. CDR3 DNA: TGTGCCAGCAGCCAAGATGGTTGGACAGGGAAGGCCGGGGAGCTGTTTTTT. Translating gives CASSQDGWTGKAGELFF.

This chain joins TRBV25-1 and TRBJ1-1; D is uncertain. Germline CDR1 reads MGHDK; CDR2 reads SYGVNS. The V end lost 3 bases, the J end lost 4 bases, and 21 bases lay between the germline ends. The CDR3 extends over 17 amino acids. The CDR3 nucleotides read TGTGCCAGCAGTGACGGGATTCTGGAGCTCCGTGGCACTGAAGCTTTCTTT. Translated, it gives CASSDGILELRGTEAFF.